These 27 T cell receptor beta chains were sequenced from one sample in a study of T cells in Graves' hyperthyroidism and ophthalmopathy. Amplification of TCR beta CDR3 regions used RNA as the template. The TCR CDR3 first-round RT-PCR relied on the HTBI primer set. In TCRdb, the multiplex PCR reads were re-called with MiXCR into one record per CDR3 protein. The table has 500,000 to 550,000 distinct CDR3 sequences, roughly 21% seen once. Sequencing was performed on blood. These receptors came from a man aged 40-50 years with Graves' ophthalmopathy.

The table lists this clonotype with many counts. The rearrangement links TRBV12-3 or TRBV12-4 to TRBJ2-3; tentative D call: TRBD1 (5 bases). V was shortened by 3 bases and J by 4 bases, with 20 bases between the two germline ends. The CDR3 has 17 residues. CDR3 residues: CASSFRNSGIPPDTQYF. The CDR3 DNA sequence: TGTGCCAGCAGTTTTCGAAACTCAGGGATCCCCCCAGATACGCAGTATTTT.

V is TRBV4-1 and J is TRBJ1-2; D unresolved. CDR1 and CDR2 (germline): MGHRA, YSYEKL. V lost 3 bases and J lost 8, with 16 bases in between. The CDR3 runs 14 residues. This CDR3 is CASSQLEGWGGYTF. The CDR3 DNA sequence: TGCGCCAGCAGCCAGTTAGAGGGCTGGGGAGGCTACACCTTC.

A few counts support this clonotype. This chain links TRBV29-1 with TRBJ1-1; the D gene is possibly TRBD1 (5 bases). The CDR3 spans 13 residues. Trimming shortened V by 7 bases and J by 0 bases, and 12 bases separated the two germline ends. CDR1 and CDR2 from the germline V gene are SQVTM and ANQGSEA. This CDR3 reads CSAGRGMNTEAFF. DNA of the CDR3: TGCAGCGCCGGGAGGGGAATGAACACTGAAGCTTTCTTT.

The table lists this clonotype with many counts. The V gene is TRBV7-2, the J gene TRBJ1-6, with TRBD1 matching over 7 bases. This CDR3 has 13 amino acids. Germline assignment: CDR1 SGHTA and CDR2 FQGNSA. The J segment lost 10 bases and the V segment lost 5 bases, leaving 5 bases of the junction unmatched. Here the CDR3 reads CASSNRGGSPLHF. CDR3 coding DNA: TGTGCCAGCAGCAACAGGGGTGGCTCACCCCTCCACTTT.

This clonotype was picked up one time. At one end the junction does not follow the germline gene, possibly because of a read error. This chain joins TRBV5-1 and TRBJ2-5; 10 bases align to TRBD2. The CDR3 has 16 residues. Germline V gene lookup returns CDR1 SGHRS and CDR2 YFSETQ. In DNA form, the CDR3 reads TGTGCCAGCAGCTTAATAGCGGGGGGCGAAAGAGAGACCCAGTACTTC. Its translation is CASSLIAGGERETQYF.

This clonotype was detected many times. The J gene is TRBJ2-7, the V gene TRBV28; 13 positions match TRBD2. This CDR3 has 14 residues. In germline, CDR1 is MDHEN, CDR2 SYDVKM. J was trimmed by 5 bases and V by 3 bases; bases with no gene match: 1. DNA of the CDR3: TGTGCCAGCAGTTTGGGGACTAGCGGGAACGAGCAGTACTTC. Its translation is CASSLGTSGNEQYF.

The chain is built from TRBV7-2 and TRBJ2-1, with a tentative D call TRBD1 (5 bases). Trimming removed 5 bases at V and 12 bases at J, with 17 bases between. Germline V gene data show CDR1 as SGHTA and CDR2 as FQGNSA. This CDR3 spans 13 amino acids. The CDR3 nucleotides are TGTGCCAGCAGCCCCCCAGGACAAGGCATGCAGTTCTTC. It specifies CASSPPGQGMQFF.

This clonotype was counted ten times or more. This sequence joins TRBV30 and TRBJ1-1; TRBD1 matches 8 bases. The CDR3 length is 14 residues. The trim removed 0 bases at V and 5 bases at J, leaving 5 bases unmatched. The V gene's germline CDR1 is GTSNPN and CDR2 SVGIG (reference sequence). CDR3 region: CAWSVTGGETEAFF. In DNA form, the CDR3 reads TGTGCCTGGAGTGTTACAGGGGGTGAAACTGAAGCTTTCTTT.

This clonotype was counted ten times or more. The CDR3: CASRVSSNQPQHF. The CDR3 DNA reads as TGTGCCAGCAGAGTGAGTAGCAATCAGCCCCAGCATTTT. The chain combines TRBV12-3 or TRBV12-4 with TRBJ1-5; D not resolved. This CDR3 is 13 amino acids long. V lost 6 bases to trimming and J lost 0 bases, with 6 bases between them.

This clonotype was seen a single time. The rearrangement joins TRBV7-9 to TRBJ1-6; TRBD1 matches 9 bases. Germline lookup yields CDR1 SEHNR and CDR2 FQNEAQ (reference sequence). The CDR3 covers 20 residues. V lost 1 base to trimming and J lost 0 bases; unmatched junction nucleotides: 10. The CDR3, as DNA: TGTGCCAGCAGCTTAGTGGGGACAGGGTCTCTCAGCTCCTATAATTCACCCCTCCACTTT. This sequence encodes CASSLVGTGSLSSYNSPLHF.

This clonotype was detected a few times. CDR3 protein: CASSYSGQGAEAFF. CDR3 DNA: TGTGCCAGCAGTTACTCGGGGCAGGGGGCTGAAGCTTTCTTT. V usage is TRBV6-2 or TRBV6-3 and J usage is TRBJ1-1, with 7 bases aligning to TRBD1. Trimming at V came to 0 bases and at J to 6 bases, leaving 4 bases not matched to a gene. This CDR3 is built from 14 residues. Germline loops: CDR1 MNHEY, CDR2 SVGEGT.

The chain is built from TRBV7-2 and TRBJ1-2, with unresolved D. The V gene lost 0 bases and the J gene lost 4 bases, with 12 bases spanning the gap. The CDR3 totals 15 residues. The germline V gene encodes CDR1 SGHTA and CDR2 FQGNSA. DNA of the CDR3: TGTGCCAGCAGCTTAGCGGGGTCTGGGTTCTATGGCTACACCTTC. It encodes CASSLAGSGFYGYTF.

The gene calls are TRBV3-1 and TRBJ2-7, with 9 bases aligning to TRBD1. The trim removed 5 bases at V and 2 bases at J, leaving 7 bases unmatched. The CDR3 is 15 residues long. CDR1 is LGHDT, CDR2 YNNKEL, per germline (reference sequence). CDR3: CASSWGDRAAYEQYF. Here the CDR3 DNA reads TGTGCCAGCAGCTGGGGGGACAGGGCGGCCTACGAGCAGTACTTC.

There are a few counts of this clonotype. J is TRBJ2-7 and V is TRBV20-1, with 7 nucleotides matching TRBD2. The trim removed 0 bases at V and 5 bases at J, leaving 7 bases unmatched. This CDR3 spans 14 amino acids. CDR1 and CDR2 from the germline V gene are DFQATT and SNEGSKA (reference sequence). CDR3 bases: TGCAGTGCTAGAGATTTGCGGGAGCCCCACGAGCAGTACTTC. This translates into CSARDLREPHEQYF.

This clonotype was observed many times. The chain is built from TRBV20-1 and TRBJ2-3; 12 positions agree with TRBD2. The germline V gene has CDR1 DFQATT and CDR2 SNEGSKA (reference sequence). With 6 bases clipped from V and 6 bases from J, the junction kept 13 bases outside the gene matches. The CDR3 length is 16 residues. CDR3 in amino acids: CSASTSGRVSEDTQYF. The DNA for the CDR3 is TGCAGTGCCTCGACTAGCGGGAGAGTTTCAGAGGATACGCAGTATTTT.

The chain links TRBV5-1 to TRBJ1-1; tentative D call: TRBD1 (6 bases). CDR1 and CDR2 (germline): SGHRS, YFSETQ. The CDR3 is made up of 15 amino acids. V gave up 1 base and J gave up 5 bases, with 15 bases separating them. DNA of the CDR3: TGCGCCAGCAGCTTGAGTGGGGGGCAGGGGACTGAAGCTTTCTTT. It is translated as CASSLSGGQGTEAFF.

On this clonotype: A much bigger clone sits one base away, suggesting this may be a read error. This chain joins TRBV18 and TRBJ2-1, with D unresolved. Germline values: CDR1 KGHSH, CDR2 LQKENI. Trimming took off 0 bases at V and 5 bases at J, with 2 bases between the two ends. This CDR3 is built from 12 residues. CDR3 in amino acids: CASSPPNNEQFF. CDR3 DNA: TGTGCCAGCTCACCACCCAACAATGAGCAGTTCTTC.

This sequence joins TRBV11-2 and TRBJ1-2, with no clear D. The CDR3 spans 17 residues. V lost 0 bases to trimming and J lost 2 bases, with 16 bases between them. Germline lookup yields CDR1 SGHAT and CDR2 FQNNGV. This CDR3 reads CASSLDLGVKTNYGYTF. CDR3 DNA sequence: TGTGCCAGCAGCTTAGACCTCGGGGTCAAGACCAACTATGGCTACACCTTC. Full variable domain (rest looked up from reference TRBV11-2 and TRBJ1-2): EAGVAQSPRYKIIEKRQSVAFWCNPISGHATLYWYQQILGQGPKLLIQFQNNGVVDDSQLPKDRFSAERLKGVDSTLKIQPAKLEDSAVYLCASSLDLGVKTNYGYTFGSGTRLTVV.

For the CDR3, the DNA is TGCAGTGCTCCCGCCGGCGGACTAGAGGAGCAGTATTTT. Residues: CSAPAGGLEEQYF. V and J are TRBV20-1 and TRBJ2-3; TRBD2 matches at 7 bases. The germline V gene has CDR1 DFQATT and CDR2 SNEGSKA (reference sequence). The CDR3 is 13 amino acids. Trimming removed 5 bases from V and 11 bases from J; junction bases left unmatched: 13.

This clonotype was recorded at least ten times. The rearrangement links TRBV11-2 to TRBJ2-7; TRBD2 matches at 11 bases. The germline V gene has CDR1 SGHAT and CDR2 FQNNGV. Unmatched junction bases numbered 3, after V lost 5 bases and J lost 0 bases. This CDR3 has 15 residues. DNA for the CDR3: TGTGCCAGCAGCCCCGGACTAGCGGGCTCCTACGAGCAGTACTTC. Its protein is CASSPGLAGSYEQYF.

This clonotype was detected many times. The genes are TRBV11-2 and TRBJ2-5; D not certain. Germline CDR1 reads SGHAT; CDR2 reads FQNNGV. The CDR3 sequence is 12 residues long. Trimming removed 5 bases from V and 5 bases from J, with 9 bases in between. The CDR3 region is CASSPHRETQYF. In nucleotides, the CDR3 is TGTGCCAGCAGCCCCCACCGGGAGACCCAGTACTTC.

The V call is TRBV7-9, the J call TRBJ2-7, with D perhaps matching TRBD2 (6 bases). V was trimmed by 4 bases and J by 4 bases, leaving 11 bases between them. The CDR3 contains 13 residues. Per the germline V gene, CDR1 is SEHNR and CDR2 is FQNEAQ (reference sequence). The CDR3 is CASSSGEVYEQYF. The CDR3 coding sequence is TGTGCCAGCAGCTCGGGAGAGGTGTACGAGCAGTACTTC.

The gene calls are TRBV6-1 and TRBJ2-4, with D tentatively TRBD1 or TRBD2 (6 bases each). The CDR3 covers 20 residues. Trimming removed 4 bases at V and 0 bases at J, with 25 bases between. CDR1 is MNHNS and CDR2 is SASEGT in the germline V gene. CDR3 nucleotides: TGTGCCAGCAGTGCGGGGGCCATAGGGGGGATAGACAAAGCCAAAAACATTCAGTACTTC. Its translation is CASSAGAIGGIDKAKNIQYF.

The V gene is TRBV7-9, the J gene TRBJ2-3; TRBD2 aligns across 7 bases. With 3 bases clipped from V and 6 bases from J, the junction kept 12 bases outside the gene matches. CDR1 is SEHNR, CDR2 FQNEAQ, per germline (reference sequence). The CDR3 is 16 residues long. Written as DNA, the CDR3 is TGTGCCAGCAGCTTCCATCTGGGCACTAGCGTGGATACGCAGTATTTT. It translates to CASSFHLGTSVDTQYF.

This clonotype was observed a single time. This rearrangement joins TRBV7-6 to TRBJ1-5; D gene uncertain. Trimming took 1 base from V and 2 from J, leaving 12 bases between them. The CDR3 spans 16 residues. Germline values: CDR1 SGHVS, CDR2 FNYEAQ. CDR3 sequence reads: CASSLGGFGGNQPQHF. DNA for the CDR3: TGTGCCAGCAGCTTAGGAGGTTTTGGAGGCAATCAGCCCCAGCATTTT.

This clonotype was seen a few times. This rearrangement joins TRBV6-1 to TRBJ2-3, with 10 bases lining up with TRBD1. Per the germline V gene, CDR1 is MNHNS and CDR2 is SASEGT. The ends lost 2 bases at V and 7 bases at J; junction bases unmatched: 9. The CDR3 runs to 16 residues. The CDR3 loop is CASSELFGQGGNTQYF. DNA of the CDR3: TGTGCCAGCAGTGAACTTTTTGGACAGGGGGGAAATACGCAGTATTTT.

On this clonotype: A junction boundary mismatches the germline segment, possibly from a read error. CDR3 sequence: CASSLDYSSYNEQYF. The CDR3 region has the DNA TGTGCCAGCAGTCTGGACTATTCCTCCTACAATGAGCAGTACTTC. The V call is TRBV10-3, the J call TRBJ2-1, with D perhaps TRBD2 (6 bases). The DNA end favors TRBJ2-7, so the J call may be wrong. This CDR3 has 15 amino acids. Germline V gene lookup returns CDR1 ENHRY and CDR2 SYGVKD.